This T cell receptor (beta chain) was captured in a study of cytomegalovirus exposure and HLA in healthy donors. Study summary: The platform used for the approximately 120 validation repertoires matched that of the roughly 670 first-cohort repertoires, a later analysis reported.

Assay: immunoSEQ multiplex PCR; the TCRdb copy retains only in-frame clones and omits some. The table shows 80,000 to 100,000 clones, with around 85% occurring only once. General study points: The study recorded over 150 TCR beta chains that were cytomegalovirus-associated. Researchers reported that three CMV-associated chains were confirmed in vitro as CMV antigen-specific. There were some public TCRs occurring in many donors, but most TCR sequences were rare.

This clone showed up just a few times. The antigen is not known. This CDR3 is built from 13 residues. Trimming shortened V by 3 bases and J by 4 bases, and 7 bases separated the two germline ends. The germline V gene encodes CDR1 SGHTA and CDR2 FQGTGA. The sequenced sample consisted of PBMCs. This rearrangement joins TRBV7-3 to TRBJ1-5; unclear D gene. The clonotype comes from a woman between 25 and 40 years old in good health and CMV-seronegative. Here the CDR3 DNA reads TGTGCCAGCAGCTTGAGGCGAAATCAGCCCCAGCATTTT. Amino acids: CASSLRRNQPQHF.